The rows below give T cell receptor beta chains drawn from one sample of a study of technical replicates of blood from a few donors. Sequencing was performed with immunoSEQ multiplex PCR; in TCRdb, only in-frame clones are kept and a portion is missing. The sample carries approximately 29,000 clones, roughly nine tenths recorded once. Sequenced: PBMCs. These receptors came from a human donor in good health. Some clones in this sample may be carry-over from other donors' samples. Each CDR3 is given with its conserved first and last residue. The D gene is left open where the match is weak. Only part of the rows carry a size: once, few, many, or a class if the clone is expanded.

J gene: TRBJ1-5; V gene: TRBV30; clone size: -; D gene: -; CDR3 protein: CAWSRGGMSNQPQHF; CDR3 DNA: TGTGCCTGGAGTCGGGGAGGGATGAGCAATCAGCCCCAGCATTTT
J gene: TRBJ2-1; V gene: TRBV5-1; clone size: -; D gene: TRBD1; CDR3 protein: CASSGTGTGPNNEQFF; CDR3 DNA: TGCGCCAGCAGCGGAACCGGGACAGGGCCGAACAATGAGCAGTTCTTC
J gene: TRBJ2-5; V gene: TRBV4-1; clone size: -; D gene: TRBD2; CDR3 protein: CASSQEGVAGGETQYF; CDR3 DNA: TGCGCCAGCAGCCAAGAAGGCGTAGCGGGGGGAGAGACCCAGTACTTC
J gene: TRBJ2-4; V gene: TRBV5-1; clone size: -; D gene: -; CDR3 protein: CASSIDRNIQYF; CDR3 DNA: TGCGCCAGCAGCATAGATAGAAACATTCAGTACTTC
J gene: TRBJ2-2; V gene: TRBV5-1; clone size: -; D gene: TRBD1; CDR3 protein: CASSLHRDSGVGELFF; CDR3 DNA: TGCGCCAGCAGCCTACACCGGGACAGTGGAGTAGGGGAGCTGTTTTTT
J gene: TRBJ2-7; V gene: TRBV9; clone size: -; D gene: TRBD2; CDR3 protein: CASSVASGYSGTLEQYF; CDR3 DNA: TGTGCCAGCAGCGTAGCTTCCGGGTACAGCGGGACCCTCGAGCAGTACTTC
J gene: TRBJ2-7; V gene: TRBV4-1; clone size: -; D gene: TRBD2; CDR3 protein: CASSALSAGVPYEQYF; CDR3 DNA: TGCGCCAGCAGCGCCCTCAGCGCGGGGGTTCCCTACGAGCAGTACTTC
J gene: TRBJ2-1; V gene: TRBV4-2; clone size: -; D gene: TRBD2; CDR3 protein: CASSQGPEGGGASNEQFF; CDR3 DNA: TGTGCCAGCAGCCAGGGTCCCGAGGGCGGGGGGGCCTCAAATGAGCAGTTCTTC
J gene: TRBJ2-3; V gene: TRBV19; clone size: -; D gene: -; CDR3 protein: CASSIGAGITDTQYF; CDR3 DNA: TGTGCCAGTAGTATAGGTGCAGGGATCACAGATACGCAGTATTTT
J gene: TRBJ1-1; V gene: TRBV5-1; clone size: few; D gene: -; CDR3 protein: CASSLGRGRMNTEAFF; CDR3 DNA: TGCGCCAGCAGCTTGGGGCGGGGTAGAATGAACACTGAAGCTTTCTTT
J gene: TRBJ2-2; V gene: TRBV14; clone size: -; D gene: TRBD2; CDR3 protein: CASSQALWTSGGQDTGELFF; CDR3 DNA: TGTGCCAGCAGCCAAGCGCTTTGGACTAGCGGGGGGCAGGACACCGGGGAGCTGTTTTTT
J gene: TRBJ2-1; V gene: TRBV29-1; clone size: -; D gene: -; CDR3 protein: CSVDDPDSWNEQFF; CDR3 DNA: TGCAGCGTTGATGATCCCGACTCTTGGAATGAGCAGTTCTTC
J gene: TRBJ1-2; V gene: TRBV4-2; clone size: -; D gene: -; CDR3 protein: CASSHKEGGSLGYTF; CDR3 DNA: TGTGCCAGCAGCCACAAGGAAGGGGGATCGTTGGGCTACACCTTC
J gene: TRBJ1-1; V gene: TRBV10-3; clone size: -; D gene: -; CDR3 protein: CAITGNGVTEAFF; CDR3 DNA: TGTGCCATCACGGGGAACGGGGTCACTGAAGCTTTCTTT
J gene: TRBJ2-1; V gene: TRBV29-1; clone size: -; D gene: -; CDR3 protein: CSAGRIGDEQFF; CDR3 DNA: TGCAGCGCCGGGAGAATAGGCGATGAGCAGTTCTTC
J gene: TRBJ2-7; V gene: TRBV7-9; clone size: -; D gene: TRBD2; CDR3 protein: CASSMASGATYEQYF; CDR3 DNA: TGTGCCAGCAGCATGGCTAGCGGAGCGACCTACGAGCAGTACTTC
J gene: TRBJ2-7; V gene: TRBV7-8; clone size: once; D gene: TRBD1; CDR3 protein: CASSYLRQGGEQYF; CDR3 DNA: TGTGCCAGCAGCTACCTAAGACAGGGTGGCGAGCAGTACTTC
J gene: TRBJ2-7; V gene: TRBV27; clone size: -; D gene: TRBD2; CDR3 protein: CAGLGGGCGYEQYF; CDR3 DNA: TGTGCCGGCCTCGGGGGGGGCTGCGGGTACGAGCAGTACTTC
J gene: TRBJ1-6; V gene: TRBV2; clone size: -; D gene: TRBD1; CDR3 protein: CASSSGQKLFSPLHF; CDR3 DNA: TGTGCCAGCAGTTCGGGACAGAAGTTATTTTCACCCCTCCACTTT
J gene: TRBJ2-1; V gene: TRBV11-2; clone size: -; D gene: TRBD1; CDR3 protein: CASSPGQPYNEQFF; CDR3 DNA: TGTGCCAGCAGTCCGGGACAGCCATACAATGAGCAGTTCTTC
J gene: TRBJ2-7; V gene: TRBV27; clone size: -; D gene: -; CDR3 protein: CASSWSTRAYEQYF; CDR3 DNA: TGTGCCAGCAGTTGGTCTACCAGGGCCTACGAGCAGTACTTC
J gene: TRBJ2-1; V gene: TRBV29-1; clone size: -; D gene: TRBD2; CDR3 protein: CSVVLAEHYNEQFF; CDR3 DNA: TGCAGCGTTGTCCTAGCGGAGCATTACAATGAGCAGTTCTTC
J gene: TRBJ2-1; V gene: TRBV4-3; clone size: -; D gene: -; CDR3 protein: CASSQGYGVIEQFF; CDR3 DNA: TGCGCCAGCAGCCAAGGTTACGGGGTTATCGAGCAGTTCTTC
J gene: TRBJ1-1; V gene: TRBV5-1; clone size: -; D gene: -; CDR3 protein: CASSPPWRRGAGIRRTEAFF; CDR3 DNA: TGCGCCAGCAGCCCCCCTTGGCGTCGTGGGGCTGGGATACGTAGGACTGAAGCTTTCTTT
J gene: TRBJ2-3; V gene: TRBV6-1; clone size: -; D gene: -; CDR3 protein: CASRRVEISTDTQYF; CDR3 DNA: TGTGCCAGCAGACGTGTTGAGATCAGCACAGATACGCAGTATTTT
J gene: TRBJ2-3; V gene: TRBV7-9; clone size: -; D gene: -; CDR3 protein: CASSKWTTMEDTQYF; CDR3 DNA: TGTGCCAGCAGCAAGTGGACTACAATGGAGGATACGCAGTATTTT
J gene: TRBJ1-2; V gene: TRBV9; clone size: few; D gene: TRBD1; CDR3 protein: CASSVTGGIEGGYTF; CDR3 DNA: TGTGCCAGCAGCGTAACAGGGGGAATAGAAGGAGGCTACACCTTC
J gene: TRBJ1-6; V gene: TRBV4-3; clone size: -; D gene: TRBD1; CDR3 protein: CASSQSGTGGFSYNSPLHF; CDR3 DNA: TGCGCCAGCAGCCAGTCCGGGACAGGGGGCTTCTCCTATAATTCACCCCTCCACTTT
J gene: TRBJ2-3; V gene: TRBV15; clone size: -; D gene: -; CDR3 protein: CATSRGPGEVTDTQYF; CDR3 DNA: TGTGCCACCAGCAGAGGACCGGGAGAAGTAACAGATACGCAGTATTTT
J gene: TRBJ1-2; V gene: TRBV4-3; clone size: few; D gene: -; CDR3 protein: CASSQQGPLRPTFTF; CDR3 DNA: TGCGCCAGCAGCCAGCAGGGTCCCTTACGACCTACTTTCACCTTC
J gene: TRBJ2-1; V gene: TRBV4-1; clone size: -; D gene: TRBD2; CDR3 protein: CASSLSSGTWDEQFF; CDR3 DNA: TGCGCCAGCAGCCTCTCTAGCGGGACCTGGGATGAGCAGTTCTTC
J gene: TRBJ2-4; V gene: TRBV11-2; clone size: -; D gene: TRBD1; CDR3 protein: CASSPRTGGNIQYF; CDR3 DNA: TGTGCCAGCAGCCCTCGGACAGGGGGAAACATTCAGTACTTC
J gene: TRBJ1-5; V gene: TRBV2; clone size: -; D gene: -; CDR3 protein: CASSGQGRGNQPQHF; CDR3 DNA: TGTGCCAGCAGCGGTCAGGGGAGGGGCAATCAGCCCCAGCATTTT
J gene: TRBJ2-5; V gene: TRBV7-9; clone size: -; D gene: -; CDR3 protein: CASSGRSQETQYF; CDR3 DNA: TGTGCCAGCAGCGGGCGCAGCCAAGAGACCCAGTACTTC
J gene: TRBJ2-3; V gene: TRBV12-5; clone size: -; D gene: TRBD2; CDR3 protein: CASGPSRRAGAADTQYF; CDR3 DNA: TGTGCTAGTGGTCCGTCCCGGCGGGCGGGAGCGGCAGATACGCAGTATTTT
J gene: TRBJ2-7; V gene: TRBV27; clone size: -; D gene: TRBD1; CDR3 protein: CASSPRQGYEQYF; CDR3 DNA: TGTGCCAGCAGTCCAAGACAGGGCTACGAGCAGTACTTC
J gene: TRBJ2-5; V gene: TRBV7-2; clone size: -; D gene: -; CDR3 protein: CASSLDPGTAGTQYF; CDR3 DNA: TGTGCCAGCAGCTTGGATCCTGGGACAGCGGGGACCCAGTACTTC
J gene: TRBJ2-2; V gene: TRBV6-5; clone size: -; D gene: TRBD1; CDR3 protein: CASSYRPTGITGELFF; CDR3 DNA: TGTGCCAGCAGTTACCGACCGACAGGGATCACCGGGGAGCTGTTTTTT
J gene: TRBJ2-2; V gene: TRBV4-3; clone size: -; D gene: TRBD1; CDR3 protein: CASSLLEGAAGELFF; CDR3 DNA: TGCGCCAGCAGCCTCCTAGAGGGGGCGGCCGGGGAGCTGTTTTTT
J gene: TRBJ2-1; V gene: TRBV30; clone size: -; D gene: TRBD1; CDR3 protein: CAWSAGDRLLHEQFF; CDR3 DNA: TGTGCCTGGAGTGCCGGGGACAGGCTGCTCCATGAGCAGTTCTTC
J gene: TRBJ2-7; V gene: TRBV14; clone size: -; D gene: TRBD1; CDR3 protein: CATDNRGNPKYEQYF; CDR3 DNA: TGTGCCACCGACAACAGGGGGAACCCGAAATACGAGCAGTACTTC
J gene: TRBJ1-6; V gene: TRBV6-1; clone size: -; D gene: -; CDR3 protein: CASSELRQPWVRISPLHF; CDR3 DNA: TGTGCCAGCAGTGAGCTACGACAGCCATGGGTCCGGATTTCACCCCTCCACTTT
J gene: TRBJ1-5; V gene: TRBV6-6; clone size: -; D gene: TRBD1; CDR3 protein: CASSTRTGDQPQHF; CDR3 DNA: TGTGCCAGCAGTACCCGGACAGGGGATCAGCCCCAGCATTTT
J gene: TRBJ1-2; V gene: TRBV5-4; clone size: -; D gene: -; CDR3 protein: CASSSLGGDYGYTF; CDR3 DNA: TGTGCCAGCAGCTCCCTGGGGGGGGACTATGGCTACACCTTC
J gene: TRBJ1-2; V gene: TRBV11-2; clone size: -; D gene: -; CDR3 protein: CASSLGPGAGYGYTF; CDR3 DNA: TGTGCCAGCAGCTTAGGGCCAGGGGCAGGCTATGGCTACACCTTC